This T cell receptor beta chain came from a study of metastatic and nonmetastatic thyroid tumors. About the study: Malignant and benign thyroid patients had repertoires compared in peripheral blood and tumor or nodule tissue. Whole-study findings and limits: Significantly higher TCR beta diversity was reportedly seen in malignant thyroid tumors than benign nodules, in blood and tumor.

TCRdb re-analyzed the PCR reads through MiXCR. The data show about 39,000 clones, approximately 19% seen once. This clone has just a few counts. Its antigen remains unidentified. Trimming cost V 4 bases and J 5 bases, with 24 bases left between them. From germline, CDR1 is MGHDK and CDR2 SYGVNS. The CDR3 has 18 amino acids. No treatment had been given to any patient before thyroid surgery. Material for sequencing was blood. The chain recombines TRBV25-1 with TRBJ2-1; TRBD1 is a possible D gene (7 bases). This sequence was found in a female donor with papillary thyroid cancer or a benign thyroid nodule (not recorded which). Some clones in this sample may be carry-over from other donors' samples. CDR3 in DNA: TGTGCCAGCAGTGGCGGGGTGGTTAGCTGGAGGGGGCACAATGAGCAGTTCTTC. As protein: CASSGGVVSWRGHNEQFF.